The 28 T cell receptor beta chains below all came from one sample that was sequenced in a study of CD4+ T cells in melanoma. The repertoire was sequenced with immunoSEQ multiplex PCR; TCRdb's copy has only in-frame clones and lacks some. The sample carries around 10,000 clones, roughly two thirds recorded once. Sequenced material: cells from a culture (not recorded whether cultured in vitro). The receptors were gathered from a human donor with melanoma.

The rearrangement links TRBV7-1 to TRBJ1-2; D gene ambiguous. TRBV7-1 is an ORF for which the function is uncertain. V gave up 4 bases and J gave up 0 bases, with 6 bases separating them. This CDR3 has 13 residues. The CDR3 nucleotides are TGTGCCAGCAGCTTTTTGGCTAACTATGGCTACACCTTC. Amino acid sequence: CASSFLANYGYTF.

This clone has a handful of counts. This chain uses TRBV11-2 with TRBJ1-2; D unclear. Germline-derived CDR1 and CDR2 are SGHAT and FQNNGV. V shed 4 bases and J shed 7 bases, with 13 bases lying between them. This CDR3 has 13 residues. The CDR3 bases are TGTGCCAGCAGCTCCCTATCGCAGCGTGGCTACACCTTC. Translation gives CASSSLSQRGYTF.

This chain uses TRBV7-3 with TRBJ1-1, with unresolved D. Trimming pared 5 bases from V and 4 bases from J, leaving 14 bases between. Germline values: CDR1 SGHTA, CDR2 FQGTGA. The CDR3 has 14 residues. The CDR3 here is CASSLTGSVTEAFF. The CDR3 nucleotides read TGTGCCAGCAGCCTGACGGGGTCAGTCACTGAAGCTTTCTTT.

This chain connects TRBV4-1 to TRBJ2-4; D might be TRBD1 (5 bases). The CDR3 contains 18 residues. Germline V gene sequence: CDR1 MGHRA, CDR2 YSYEKL. The V end lost 0 bases, the J end lost 3 bases, and 18 bases lay between the germline ends. In nucleotides, the CDR3 is TGCGCCAGCAGCCAAGAAAGATCCGCCAGGGTGTACAAAAACATTCAGTACTTC. Translated, it gives CASSQERSARVYKNIQYF.

This clone was observed a single time. This rearrangement joins TRBV9 to TRBJ1-3; maybe TRBD1 (5 bases). V lost 2 bases, J lost 0 bases, and 12 bases lay in between. Germline-derived CDR1 and CDR2 are SGDLS and YYNGEE. The CDR3 is made up of 16 amino acids. The CDR3 nucleotides are TGTGCCAGCAGCGTCCGGGACCCCTCCTCTGGAAACACCATATATTTT. It translates to CASSVRDPSSGNTIYF.

The DNA for the CDR3 is TGTGCCAGCAGCCGATGGGATGAGCAGTTCTTC. It translates to CASSRWDEQFF. The chain recombines TRBV7-2 with TRBJ2-1, with D unresolved. CDR3 length: 11 residues. From germline, CDR1 is SGHTA and CDR2 FQGNSA. The ends were cut back, 5 bases at V and 8 bases at J, with 7 bases in the middle. The full variable domain, with the rest looked up from reference TRBV7-2 and TRBJ2-1, is GAGVSQSPSNKVTEKGKDVELRCDPISGHTALYWYRQSLGQGLEFLIYFQGNSAPDKSGLPSDRFSAERTGGSVSTLTIQRTQQEDSAVYLCASSRWDEQFFGPGTRLTVL.

This chain joins TRBV7-9 and TRBJ1-4; D unresolved. The CDR3 contains 14 residues. V lost 3 bases and J lost 8, with 13 bases in between. Germline V gives CDR1 SEHNR, CDR2 FQNEAQ (reference sequence). CDR3 bases: TGTGCCAGCAGCTTCCAGACCGGGAGGGAAAAACTGTTTTTT. This encodes CASSFQTGREKLFF.

The chain uses TRBV5-1 and TRBJ1-4; 7 nucleotides align to TRBD1. Germline trimming cut 6 bases from V and 3 bases from J; bases unmatched to any gene: 11. In germline, CDR1 is SGHRS, CDR2 YFSETQ. The CDR3 is 16 residues long. The CDR3 DNA is TGCGCCAGCATGTCAGGGGGAGAAAAGGCTAATGAAAAACTGTTTTTT. It codes for CASMSGGEKANEKLFF.

V usage is TRBV10-3 and J usage is TRBJ1-1; the D is unclear. The CDR3 has 13 amino acids. Germline CDR1 is ENHRY and CDR2 is SYGVKD. Trimming took 4 bases from V and 4 from J, leaving 10 bases between them. The CDR3 nucleotides read TGTGCCATCAGTGGGGTCGTAGGCACTGAAGCTTTCTTT. Amino acid sequence: CAISGVVGTEAFF.

The chain joins TRBV19 to TRBJ1-2, with D unresolved. The germline V gene encodes CDR1 LNHDA and CDR2 SQIVND (reference sequence). This CDR3 is 14 amino acids long. Trimming took off 0 bases at V and 4 bases at J, with 9 bases between the two ends. Here the CDR3 reads CASSIEAGSYGYTF. CDR3 coding DNA: TGTGCCAGTAGTATAGAGGCCGGGAGCTATGGCTACACCTTC.

V and J are TRBV6-5 and TRBJ1-1; the D is unclear. The CDR3 is 14 residues long. Trimming took 6 bases from V and 2 from J, leaving 13 bases between them. From germline, CDR1 is MNHEY and CDR2 SVGAGI. The CDR3 sequence: CASSSWTVNTEAFF. DNA for the CDR3: TGTGCCAGCAGCTCCTGGACGGTAAACACTGAAGCTTTCTTT.

This clone is medium-sized in the sample. The rearrangement joins TRBV10-2 to TRBJ1-5; no clear D gene. Germline values: CDR1 WSHSY, CDR2 SAAADI. The CDR3 runs to 13 residues. Trimming took 4 bases from V and 7 from J, leaving 11 bases between them. CDR3 residues: CASSAGEGQPQHF. CDR3 DNA sequence: TGCGCCAGCAGTGCGGGTGAGGGACAGCCCCAGCATTTT.

This clone was seen only a few times. The chain joins TRBV7-9 to TRBJ2-1; D gene ambiguous. Germline CDR1 SEHNR, CDR2 FQNEAQ (reference sequence). This CDR3 region has 14 residues. The germline V and J ends were trimmed by 1 base and 12 bases, with 16 bases remaining between them. The DNA for the CDR3 is TGTGCCAGCAGCTTAGGGGATTACGCCCCCCGGCAGTTCTTC. Residues: CASSLGDYAPRQFF. Full variable domain (remainder filled in from reference TRBV7-9 and TRBJ2-1): DTGVSQNPRHKITKRGQNVTFRCDPISEHNRLYWYRQTLGQGPEFLTYFQNEAQLEKSRLLSDRFSAERPKGSFSTLEIQRTEQGDSAMYLCASSLGDYAPRQFFGPGTRLTVL.

J is TRBJ2-1 and V is TRBV6-1; D perhaps matches TRBD2 (5 bases). Trimming cost V 5 bases and J 3 bases, with 8 bases left between them. CDR3 length: 13 amino acids. In germline, CDR1 is MNHNS, CDR2 SASEGT. Here the CDR3 DNA reads TGTGCCAGCAGTCCCACTAGCTACAATGAGCAGTTCTTC. The encoded protein is CASSPTSYNEQFF.

V is TRBV21-1 and J is TRBJ2-6; whether TRBD1, the table's D call, matches the DNA was not checked. TRBV21-1 counts as a pseudogene. CDR3 length equals 15 residues. CDR3 sequence reads: CARRQAPSGANVLTF. CDR3 nucleotide sequence: TGTGCCCGCAGACAGGCTCCCTCTGGGGCCAACGTCCTGACTTTC.

This clone has a single count. V gene TRBV7-8 combines with J gene TRBJ1-4, with no clear D. V lost 7 bases to trimming and J lost 4 bases, with 19 bases between them. Germline V gene data show CDR1 as SGHVS and CDR2 as FQNEAQ. The CDR3 runs to 16 residues. The CDR3 DNA sequence: TGTGCCAGCACCCTCTCTCTACCCAGATTTAATGAAAAACTGTTTTTT. It translates to CASTLSLPRFNEKLFF.

This clone was observed a few times. The V call is TRBV5-6, the J call TRBJ1-1; possibly TRBD1 for D (6 bases). In germline, CDR1 is SGHDT, CDR2 YYEEEE. Trimming removed 4 bases from V and 10 bases from J, with 20 bases in between. The CDR3 loop spans 14 amino acids. The CDR3 loop reads CASSQGLTYGRAFF. CDR3 in DNA: TGTGCCAGCAGCCAGGGGCTCACTTACGGAAGAGCTTTCTTT.

This rearrangement joins TRBV7-2 to TRBJ1-1, with D uncertain. Germline-derived CDR1 and CDR2 are SGHTA and FQGNSA. V gave up 2 bases and J gave up 6 bases, with 7 bases separating them. This CDR3 spans 12 amino acids. CDR3 sequence: CASSLLRAEAFF. The CDR3 nucleotides are TGTGCCAGCAGCTTACTTCGGGCTGAAGCTTTCTTT.

The rearrangement joins TRBV19 to TRBJ2-5, with TRBD2 as a possible D gene (6 bases). Trimming shortened V by 5 bases and J by 2 bases, and 15 bases separated the two germline ends. The CDR3 is 15 residues long. Germline CDR1 LNHDA, CDR2 SQIVND (reference sequence). For the CDR3, the DNA is TGTGCCAGTAGTGGGGTATCTGCGGGGCAAGAGACCCAGTACTTC. Translation: CASSGVSAGQETQYF.

The V gene is TRBV15, the J gene TRBJ2-7, with TRBD1 matching 9 bases. Germline CDR1 and CDR2: LNHNV and YYDKDF (reference sequence). This CDR3 has 16 amino acids. V lost 0 bases and J lost 6; bases outside the gene matches: 9. The CDR3 loop reads CATSRDIGDRVGEQYF. CDR3 in DNA: TGTGCCACCAGCAGAGATATCGGGGACAGGGTGGGCGAGCAGTACTTC.

Here the CDR3 reads CSARTGTMNTEAFF. The CDR3, as DNA: TGCAGCGCCAGGACAGGAACTATGAACACTGAAGCTTTCTTT. V and J are TRBV29-1 and TRBJ1-1; 7 bases agree with TRBD1. Germline CDR1 reads SQVTM; CDR2 reads ANQGSEA. The CDR3 has 14 residues. With V trimmed by 7 bases and J by 0 bases, 8 bases remained unmatched.

V and J are TRBV13 and TRBJ2-3, with 12 bases that match TRBD2. The CDR3 length is 16 residues. With V trimmed by 6 bases and J by 3 bases, 7 bases remained unmatched. Germline V gene sequence: CDR1 PRHDT, CDR2 FYEKMQ (reference sequence). The DNA for the CDR3 is TGTGCCAGCAGGGGGCGACTAGCGGGGGCAACAGATACGCAGTATTTT. Translated, it gives CASRGRLAGATDTQYF.

This CDR3 reads CASSLPVLSDTQYF. CDR3 nucleotides: TGTGCCAGCAGCTTACCCGTTTTATCAGATACGCAGTATTTT. V gene TRBV7-2 combines with J gene TRBJ2-3; D call uncertain. The CDR3 runs to 14 residues. The germline CDR1 and CDR2 sequences are SGHTA and FQGNSA. Between the trimmed V and J ends, which lost 2 bases and 4 bases, there was a span of 10 bases.

CDR3 protein: CASSWTSGSRAFF. CDR3 DNA: TGTGCCAGCAGCTGGACGTCAGGTTCGAGAGCTTTCTTT. J is TRBJ1-1 and V is TRBV5-5; D gene unclear. Germline values: CDR1 SGHKS, CDR2 YYEKEE (reference sequence). Between the trimmed V and J ends, which lost 3 bases and 10 bases, there was a span of 16 bases. The CDR3 spans 13 residues.

The chain recombines TRBV2 with TRBJ2-3; 9 bases fit TRBD1. The CDR3 runs to 16 residues. The germline gives CDR1 SNHLY, CDR2 FYNNEI. The trim removed 6 bases at V and 2 bases at J, leaving 9 bases unmatched. CDR3 residues: CASRGSRTGATDTQYF. CDR3 nucleotide sequence: TGTGCCAGCAGAGGGAGTAGGACAGGGGCCACAGATACGCAGTATTTT.

The rearrangement joins TRBV6-5 to TRBJ1-2, with D maybe TRBD1 (5 bases). V lost 6 bases to trimming and J lost 4 bases, with 15 bases between them. The CDR3 is 14 residues long. The germline CDR1 and CDR2 sequences are MNHEY and SVGAGI. The CDR3 region has the DNA TGTGCCAGCAGCCCCCCGGGACGGATCTATGGCTACACCTTC. This sequence encodes CASSPPGRIYGYTF.

The table lists this clone with a few counts. Written as DNA, the CDR3 is TGTGCCAGTAGTATATCACATTTCTATGGCTACACCTTC. This codes for CASSISHFYGYTF. The chain links TRBV19 to TRBJ1-2, with D uncertain. V was shortened by 2 bases and J by 4 bases, with 8 bases between the two germline ends. CDR1 is LNHDA, CDR2 SQIVND, per germline (reference sequence). This CDR3 comprises 13 residues.

In this sample, this clone turned up once. This sequence joins TRBV6-6 and TRBJ1-1; no firm D call. The germline CDR1 and CDR2 sequences are MNHNY and SVGAGI (reference sequence). V was trimmed by 5 bases and J by 8 bases, leaving 12 bases between them. The length of the CDR3 is 12 residues. The CDR3 DNA follows: TGTGCCAGCAGTACACGGAGCAACGAAGCTTTCTTT. Translating it yields CASSTRSNEAFF.